Below, one TCR beta chain is given with its context. Its target is not known. Generated by immunoSEQ multiplex PCR, the TCRdb table keeps only in-frame clones and is missing some. The sample has 70,000 or so clones, less than 90% seen once; the top ten hold around 3.3%. The data are from a study of PD-L1 blockade in urothelial cancer. Study details: At 3 weeks (second dose) and 6 weeks after starting treatment, blood was analyzed. The study's findings and limits: Better survival was predicted when blood TCR clonality before treatment fell below the median.

Sample: PBMCs, taken around atezolizumab (anti-PD-L1) treatment. The sequence came from a man in his sixties with urothelial cancer.

CDR3 DNA: TGTGCCTGGAGTCCCCCGTCTCGGGGGAGCGAAAAACTGTTTTTT. Amino acid sequence: CAWSPPSRGSEKLFF. The chain couples TRBV30 to TRBJ1-4; D is perhaps TRBD1 (5 bases). CDR1 GTSNPN and CDR2 SVGIG come from the germline V gene (reference sequence). The CDR3 spans 15 residues. Trimming left V 2 bases short and J 8 bases short, with 18 bases between.